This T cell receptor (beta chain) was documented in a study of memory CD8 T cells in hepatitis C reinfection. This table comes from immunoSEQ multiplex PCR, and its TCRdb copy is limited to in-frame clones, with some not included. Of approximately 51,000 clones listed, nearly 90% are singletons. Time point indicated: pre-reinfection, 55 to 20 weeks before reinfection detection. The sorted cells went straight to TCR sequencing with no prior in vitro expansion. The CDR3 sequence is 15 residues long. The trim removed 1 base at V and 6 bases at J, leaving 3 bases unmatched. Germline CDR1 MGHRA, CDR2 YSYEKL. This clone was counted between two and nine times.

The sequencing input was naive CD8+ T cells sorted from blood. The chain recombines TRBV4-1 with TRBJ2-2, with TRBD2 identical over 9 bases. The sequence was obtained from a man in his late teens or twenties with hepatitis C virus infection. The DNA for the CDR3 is TGCGCCAGCAGCCAAGCAGGGACTAGCTCCGGGGAGCTGTTTTTT. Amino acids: CASSQAGTSSGELFF.